This TCR beta chain originates from a study of T cell responses to AZD1222 COVID-19 vaccine (dated by TCRdb to about 2021). Background for the entire study: A total of 230 to 250 trial participants underwent TCR sequencing, of whom 200 to 220 received two doses of AZD1222 and 26 received two doses of the MenACWY control vaccine. Enrollment into the trials was organized by age into subgroups of 18-55, 56-69 and 70-plus years, and those subgroups contained about 160, 30 and 59 TCR-sequenced participants, respectively.

V gives up 3 bases and J gives up 5 bases, and the segment between their germline ends measures 13 bases. The germline V gene (reference sequence) specifies LNHDA as CDR1 and SQIVND as CDR2. Including cysteine and phenylalanine, the CDR3 has 14 amino acids. Left in the record is the CDR3 DNA by itself, 42 bases read in frame from the first base. Concerning this clone itself: Its antigen is not yet known. Base-call qualities are not available, and no considerably larger clone is one nucleotide away.

The CDR3 regions of human TCRbeta chains were analyzed by immunosequencing. Turning to the authors' computational methods: Repertoire TCRs were checked for matches against a reference library of SARS-CoV-2-specific TCRs that had been generated using the MIRA antigen-specificity platform. Breadth was defined as the fraction of unique TCRs that were SARS-CoV-2-associated. Depth was defined as the fraction of total T cells that were SARS-CoV-2-associated. Using the MIRA data, each spike-specific TCR was mapped to the spike region that the TCR reacts to and placed in a CD4 or CD8 class. Log10-transformed breadth and depth values were compared by one-way ANOVA with Sidak's multiple comparisons tests. Held by TCRdb, this immuneACCESS table contains in-frame sequences only and omits some clones. Under half of the omission traces to an unresolved V gene where checked; the cause of the rest is unknown. V and J calls and clone size are copied from that table; D and trimming were computed from the DNA. The sample table records 160,000 or so clones; over 75% of these occur just once. Around 4.5% of the sample comes from the top ten.

The time point label here, explained by the study, means: about 28 days (+/-7) after the second vaccine dose. AZD1222 recipients with second doses at about 4 weeks or about 12 weeks were pooled, because spike-specific TCR depth and breadth did not differ between schedules. The vaccinee samples were drawn from two UK trials, COV001 and COV002, one of which was a single-blind randomized controlled phase 2/3 trial testing AZD1222 (ChAdOx1 nCoV-19) in healthy adults. For TCRbeta chain sequencing, PBMC samples were collected from trial participants at day 0 and at day 28 after the second dose. The investigation overall reported the following: After two AZD1222 doses, spike-specific TCR breadth and depth were significantly higher than at day 0 and than in MenACWY recipients. Nearly half of unique spike-specific TCRs reportedly recognized epitopes outside regions mutated in the B.1.351 and B.1.1.7 variants. The vaccine-associated CD4 TCRs covered the entire spike protein, and the dominant responses fell in regions 160-218 and 743-854. The 56-69-year group was small, and its depth increase did not reach significance, likely because of low power. Because no day 14 peak-response samples were available, the repertoires could be characterized only after the peak T cell response. Participants were mostly white British and included more females than males, and it was suggested by the authors that clonal diversity may have been underestimated. Conclusions about previously exposed vaccinees were limited because only a handful of AZD1222 recipients were SARS-CoV-2 seropositive at baseline.

The sample in question was peripheral blood, obtained 28 days after the second AZD1222 dose. The sequence derives from an adult who received the AZD1222 COVID-19 vaccine. Recombination connected TRBV19 to TRBJ2-5, with the D call perhaps TRBD1 or TRBD2, each one matching 5 bases. The DNA reads as follows: TGTGCCAGTAGTATTTTTGGGGGTCGGGAGACCCAGTACTTC. Translated, it reads CASSIFGGRETQYF.